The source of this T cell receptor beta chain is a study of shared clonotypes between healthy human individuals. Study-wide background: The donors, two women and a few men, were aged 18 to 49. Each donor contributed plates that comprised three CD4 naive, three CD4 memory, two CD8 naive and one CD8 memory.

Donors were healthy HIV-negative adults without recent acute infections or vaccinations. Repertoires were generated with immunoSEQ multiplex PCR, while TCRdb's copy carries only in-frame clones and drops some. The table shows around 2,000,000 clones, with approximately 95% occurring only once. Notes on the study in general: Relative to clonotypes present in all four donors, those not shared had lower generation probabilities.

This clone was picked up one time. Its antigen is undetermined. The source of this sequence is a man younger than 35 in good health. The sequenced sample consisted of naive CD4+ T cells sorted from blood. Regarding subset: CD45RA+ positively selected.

The DNA of the CDR3 is TGCGCCAGCAGCTTCACCGGGACTAGCGGTACCTACGAGCAGTACTTC. Protein: CASSFTGTSGTYEQYF. The chain uses TRBV5-1 and TRBJ2-7; 11 nucleotides match TRBD2. Germline CDR1 and CDR2: SGHRS and YFSETQ. The CDR3 runs 16 residues. V was pared by 2 bases and J by 2 bases, with 6 bases of the junction left unmatched.